This section outlines one T cell receptor beta chain sequence together with its context. There are 20 residues in the CDR3. The table came from immunoSEQ multiplex PCR; TCRdb's copy has only in-frame clones and leaves some out. The data contain tens of thousands of clones, about nine tenths of them singletons. These data come from a study of OX40 agonist ivuxolimab in advanced cancers. Specimen: CD4+ or CD8+ T cells sorted from blood, collected in a trial of the OX40 agonist ivuxolimab. The receptor was derived from an adult with an advanced solid tumor such as melanoma, head and neck, liver or kidney cancer. The J gene is TRBJ1-5, the V gene TRBV21-1; TRBD1 was called by the table and not checked on the DNA. TRBV21-1 is classified as a pseudogene. Written as DNA, the CDR3 is TGTGCCAGCAGCAAAGCGTGCCGGGACAGGGGGCGCTTAGAGTATCAGCCCCAGCATTTT. Its protein is CASSKACRDRGRLEYQPQHF.